This TCR beta chain was recovered during a study of blood T cell repertoires in COVID-19. Whole-study context: Italy, Spain and the United States were the sources of the convalescent and acute COVID-19 samples. Nucleic acid was either cDNA or gDNA, and it came from T cells, B-cell-depleted T cells, or PBMCs.

The ends lost 2 bases at V and 5 bases at J; junction bases unmatched: 1. The CDR3 loop spans 14 amino acids. Germline assignment: CDR1 MRHNA and CDR2 SNTAGT. As handled by the study authors: Estimation of nucleated cell counts was performed using reference gene primer amplification. The table came from immunoSEQ multiplex PCR; TCRdb's copy has only in-frame clones and leaves some out. D and trimming come from the DNA, and the V and J calls and clone size come from that table. The profile shows 300,000 or so clones, over 75% of them singletons. Material: PBMCs or T cells enriched from blood (not recorded which). The chain employs TRBV6-4 and TRBJ1-2, with TRBD1 matching 11 bases. This clonotype originated in a woman aged 25-40 years who had recovered from COVID-19. CDR3 bases: TGTGCCAGCAGTGACGGGACAGGGGGATATGGCTACACCTTC. This gives the protein CASSDGTGGYGYTF.